These 19 T cell receptor beta chains were all obtained from the same sample, sequenced in a study of T cells in Graves' hyperthyroidism and ophthalmopathy (dated by TCRdb to between 2019 and 2020). Receptor amplification or capture employed multiplex PCR. These reads were obtained on an Illumina HiSeq 2000. The TCR beta CDR3 regions were amplified from RNA transcripts. A first-round RT-PCR of the TCR CDR3 used the HTBI primer set with the Qiagen OneStep RT-PCR kit. The public reads were run again by TCRdb, first through fastp at Q25 and then through MiXCR, and only productive beta chains were kept. Each record represents a unique CDR3 protein, reported with the most common genes and DNA among its rows. Present in this sample are 410,000 or so distinct CDR3 sequences, about 14% of which were seen just once. Of the sample, less than 15% is held by the ten largest clones. The sequencing sample was made of blood. These TCRs come from a man younger than 35 with Graves' ophthalmopathy.

This clonotype showed up many times. V gene TRBV6-1 combines with J gene TRBJ2-2; D remains ambiguous. CDR1 and CDR2 from the germline V gene are MNHNS and SASEGT. With 5 bases removed from V and 6 bases from J, the gap between germline ends came to 7 bases. This CDR3 has 12 residues. This CDR3 is CASSLNAGELFF. In DNA form, the CDR3 reads TGTGCCAGCAGTCTTAACGCCGGGGAGCTGTTTTTT.

This clonotype was recorded at least ten times. The chain employs TRBV7-2 and TRBJ2-1; 8 bases are shared with TRBD2. The junction had 10 bases not matched to a gene; V was cut back by 2 bases and J by 4 bases. The CDR3 spans 17 residues. The germline V gene encodes CDR1 SGHTA and CDR2 FQGNSA. The DNA for the CDR3 is TGTGCCAGCAGCTTATTCCCGCGGGCTAGCGGGTACAATGAGCAGTTCTTC. This codes for CASSLFPRASGYNEQFF.

This clonotype was detected a few times. Sequence at one end of the junction differs from germline and may be a read error. This chain joins TRBV2 and TRBJ2-2; D remains ambiguous. Germline loops: CDR1 SNHLY, CDR2 FYNNEI. CDR3 length: 12 residues. This chain's CDR3 is CASSENSGELFF. The CDR3 DNA reads as TGCGCCAGCAGTGAAAACTCCGGGGAGCTGTTTTTT.

The chain couples TRBV6-1 to TRBJ1-2; D perhaps matches TRBD1 (5 bases). Germline V gene data show CDR1 as MNHNS and CDR2 as SASEGT. The CDR3 covers 14 residues. The V and J ends lost 1 base and 2 bases respectively, with 8 bases between them. For the CDR3, the DNA is TGTGCCAGCAGTGAAGACCAGGGAAACTATGGCTACACCTTC. Residues: CASSEDQGNYGYTF.

The V call is TRBV20-1, the J call TRBJ2-3; tentative D call: TRBD1 (5 bases). Trimming removed 3 bases from V and 5 bases from J, with 9 bases in between. Germline CDR1 is DFQATT and CDR2 is SNEGSKA (reference sequence). This CDR3 is 12 amino acids long. CDR3 region: CSARLTEDTQYF. As DNA, the CDR3 is TGCAGTGCTAGGCTGACAGAAGATACGCAGTATTTT.

This clonotype was seen at least ten times. The chain recombines TRBV27 with TRBJ2-5; D unresolved. Germline CDR1 MNHEY, CDR2 SMNVEV (reference sequence). V lost 2 bases and J lost 5, with 9 bases in between. The CDR3 is 13 residues long. The CDR3 protein is CASSLRKRETQYF. The CDR3 DNA reads as TGTGCCAGCAGTTTACGCAAACGGGAGACCCAGTACTTC.

The chain has TRBV5-6 and TRBJ2-5, with D perhaps TRBD2 (6 bases). The CDR3 is 17 amino acids. V was cut by 7 bases and J by 5 bases, with 27 bases left in between. Per the germline V gene, CDR1 is SGHDT and CDR2 is YYEEEE. CDR3 in DNA: TGTGCCAGCGACATCTCTGATTGGACTAAGCGACGGGAGACCCAGTACTTC. This sequence encodes CASDISDWTKRRETQYF.

The table lists this clonotype with a few counts. The genes are TRBV19 and TRBJ2-1; D gene uncertain. Germline values: CDR1 LNHDA, CDR2 SQIVND (reference sequence). The germline V and J ends were trimmed by 5 bases and 3 bases, with 14 bases remaining between them. This CDR3 spans 15 amino acids. The CDR3 sequence is CASSVPGSFYNEQFF. The CDR3 nucleotides are TGTGCCAGTAGTGTCCCTGGTTCCTTCTACAATGAGCAGTTCTTC.

In this sample, this clonotype turned up a few times. This chain joins TRBV19 and TRBJ2-2; D might be TRBD1 (6 bases). The CDR3 loop spans 14 amino acids. Germline V CDR1 and CDR2: LNHDA, SQIVND (reference sequence). Trimming left V 11 bases short and J 4 bases short, with 17 bases between. The DNA for the CDR3 is TGTGCCGGAGGTACAGGGTCGGGCACCGGGGAGCTGTTTTTT. Translated, it gives CAGGTGSGTGELFF. The full variable domain, completed using reference TRBV19 and TRBJ2-2, is DGGITQSPKYLFRKEGQNVTLSCEQNLNHDAMYWYRQDPGQGLRLIYYSQIVNDFQKGDIAEGYSVSREKKESFPLTVTSAQKNPTAFYLCAGGTGSGTGELFFGEGSRLTVL.

This clonotype has a handful of counts. The chain carries TRBV6-2 or TRBV6-3 and TRBJ2-7; maybe TRBD1 (6 bases). CDR1 is MNHEY, CDR2 SVGEGT, per germline. The V and J ends lost 2 bases and 1 base respectively, with 9 bases between them. This CDR3 has 14 residues. Written as DNA, the CDR3 is TGTGCCAGCAGTTACCCGGACAGTTCCTACGAGCAGTACTTC. This translates into CASSYPDSSYEQYF.

The chain combines TRBV29-1 with TRBJ1-2; 7 positions match TRBD1. Germline V lookup: CDR1 SQVTM, CDR2 ANQGSEA. After removal of 5 bases from V and 4 bases from J, the junction contained 4 bases not matched to a gene. This CDR3 is 12 amino acids long. Here the CDR3 reads CSVPEGAYGYTF. CDR3 DNA: TGCAGCGTTCCCGAGGGGGCCTATGGCTACACCTTC.

V gene TRBV4-2 combines with J gene TRBJ1-2, with TRBD1 matching 8 bases. This CDR3 comprises 14 residues. Germline lookup yields CDR1 LGHNA and CDR2 YNFKEQ. V shed 1 base and J 6 bases; nucleotides not matched to a gene: 4. The CDR3: CASSQGQGNNGYTF. The CDR3 DNA follows: TGTGCCAGCAGCCAAGGACAGGGGAACAATGGCTACACCTTC.

The chain is built from TRBV19 and TRBJ1-3, with D tentatively TRBD1 (5 bases). V lost 3 bases and J lost 2, with 8 bases in between. The germline V gene has CDR1 LNHDA and CDR2 SQIVND (reference sequence). The CDR3 extends over 14 amino acids. The DNA for the CDR3 is TGTGCCAGTAGTATTGTGGGGCCTGGAAACACCATATATTTT. It codes for CASSIVGPGNTIYF.

Regarding this clonotype: A much larger clone lies a single base off, so this may be a read error. This chain connects TRBV20-1 to TRBJ2-7, with 9 bases that match TRBD1. The CDR3 has 15 amino acids. The V gene end was trimmed by 2 bases and the J gene end by 4 bases; junction bases not matched to a gene: 9. CDR1 is DFQATT and CDR2 is SNEGSKA in the germline V gene (reference sequence). The CDR3 DNA reads TGCAGTGCTAGAAACCGGGACAGGGAACAATACGAGCAGTACTTC. It yields the protein CSARNRDREQYEQYF.

V usage is TRBV3-1 and J usage is TRBJ2-2, with TRBD2 matching 8 bases. The CDR3 totals 15 residues. CDR1 LGHDT and CDR2 YNNKEL come from the germline V gene (reference sequence). The trim removed 7 bases at V and 7 bases at J, leaving 11 bases unmatched. The CDR3 coding sequence is TGTGCCAGCACCATGACTAGCGAGAGTGGCGGGGAGCTGTTTTTT. Encoded protein: CASTMTSESGGELFF.

This rearrangement joins TRBV3-1 to TRBJ2-3; TRBD2 matches 11 bases. CDR3 size: 17 residues. Trimming removed 0 bases from V and 6 bases from J; junction bases left unmatched: 8. Germline assignment: CDR1 LGHDT and CDR2 YNNKEL (reference sequence). The CDR3 sequence is CASSQEGTSGLVDTQYF. CDR3 nucleotide sequence: TGTGCCAGCAGCCAAGAGGGGACTAGCGGACTCGTTGATACGCAGTATTTT.

This clonotype was seen just once. This rearrangement joins TRBV7-2 to TRBJ2-7, with TRBD1 matching over 10 bases. CDR1 and CDR2 (germline): SGHTA, FQGNSA. V gave up 4 bases and J gave up 0 bases; unmatched junction bases: 3. CDR3 length: 15 residues. CDR3 bases: TGTGCCAGCAGCTCTGGGACAGGGGTCTCCTACGAGCAGTACTTC. Translating it yields CASSSGTGVSYEQYF. Full variable domain (missing parts from reference TRBV7-2 and TRBJ2-7): GAGVSQSPSNKVTEKGKDVELRCDPISGHTALYWYRQSLGQGLEFLIYFQGNSAPDKSGLPSDRFSAERTGGSVSTLTIQRTQQEDSAVYLCASSSGTGVSYEQYFGPGTRLTVT.

The chain combines TRBV27 with TRBJ1-2; TRBD1 matches 9 bases. The CDR3 is made up of 15 amino acids. From germline, CDR1 is MNHEY and CDR2 SMNVEV (reference sequence). With V trimmed by 5 bases and J by 0 bases, 4 bases remained unmatched. The CDR3 DNA is TGTGCCAGCAGTCGGACAGGGGCGACTAACTATGGCTACACCTTC. Amino acids: CASSRTGATNYGYTF.

This clonotype was picked up many times. J is TRBJ2-5 and V is TRBV27; the D gene could be TRBD1 or TRBD2 (5 bases each). CDR1 MNHEY and CDR2 SMNVEV come from the germline V gene (reference sequence). The CDR3 spans 17 residues. V lost 6 bases and J lost 2, with 22 bases in between. The CDR3 reads CASRPGTYPLVQETQYF. CDR3 DNA sequence: TGTGCCAGCAGGCCGGGGACGTATCCTCTAGTGCAAGAGACCCAGTACTTC.